This paragraph covers one TCR beta chain sequence. The source of the sample is a study of blood T cell repertoires in COVID-19. Study details: Donors in the United States, Italy and Spain gave samples during acute or convalescent COVID-19. From T cells, B-cell-depleted T cells, or PBMCs came the material, which was cDNA or gDNA.

Looked up from germline, CDR1 is SGHTA and CDR2 is FQGTGA. This CDR3 is built from 14 residues. Trimming removed 4 bases at V and 1 base at J, with 10 bases between. Original processing methods: Amplification from reference gene primers served as the basis for estimated nucleated cell counts. The method was immunoSEQ multiplex PCR; TCRdb's version includes in-frame clones alone and lacks a portion of them. V, J and clone size were drawn from that table, and D and trimming were deduced from the DNA. The repertoire holds fewer than 40,000 clones, with roughly nine tenths as singletons. This chain uses TRBV7-3 with TRBJ2-5; D is undetermined. Sequencing input: peripheral blood. The receptor comes from a woman aged 40 to 50 with active or convalescent COVID-19. The CDR3 loop reads CASSSLPGQETQYF. CDR3 bases: TGTGCCAGCAGCTCCCTTCCGGGCCAAGAGACCCAGTACTTC.